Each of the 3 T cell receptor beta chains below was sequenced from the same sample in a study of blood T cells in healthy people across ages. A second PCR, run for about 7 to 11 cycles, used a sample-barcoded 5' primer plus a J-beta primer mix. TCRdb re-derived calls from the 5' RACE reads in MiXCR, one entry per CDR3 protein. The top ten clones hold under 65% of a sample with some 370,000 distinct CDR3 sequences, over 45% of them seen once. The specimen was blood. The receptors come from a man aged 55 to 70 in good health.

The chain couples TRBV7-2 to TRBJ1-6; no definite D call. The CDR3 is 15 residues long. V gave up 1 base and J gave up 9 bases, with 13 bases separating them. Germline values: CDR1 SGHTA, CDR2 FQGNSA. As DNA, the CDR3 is TGTGCCAGCAGCTTAGAGGCCGGGGAGGGTTCACCCCTCCACTTT. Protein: CASSLEAGEGSPLHF.

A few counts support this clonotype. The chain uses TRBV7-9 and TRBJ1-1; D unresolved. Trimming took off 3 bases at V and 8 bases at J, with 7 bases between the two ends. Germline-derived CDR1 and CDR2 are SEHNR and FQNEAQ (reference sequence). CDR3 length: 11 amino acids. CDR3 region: CASSLEEEAFF. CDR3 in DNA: TGTGCCAGCAGCTTGGAAGAGGAAGCTTTCTTT. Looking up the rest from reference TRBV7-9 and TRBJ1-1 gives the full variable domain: DTGVSQNPRHKITKRGQNVTFRCDPISEHNRLYWYRQTLGQGPEFLTYFQNEAQLEKSRLLSDRFSAERPKGSFSTLEIQRTEQGDSAMYLCASSLEEEAFFGQGTRLTVV.

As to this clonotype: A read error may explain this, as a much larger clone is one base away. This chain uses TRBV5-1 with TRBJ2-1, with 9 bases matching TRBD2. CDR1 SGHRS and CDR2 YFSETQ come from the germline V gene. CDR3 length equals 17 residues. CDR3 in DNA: TGCGCCAACAGCTTACCCAGCGGGAGGCCCTCGTACAATGAGCAGTTCTTC. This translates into CANSLPSGRPSYNEQFF.